This T cell receptor beta chain was retrieved from a study of neurological immune-mediated disorders. This clonotype was seen ten or more times. Germline lookup yields CDR1 SGHRS and CDR2 YFSETQ. CDR3 size: 16 residues. Trimming shortened V by 4 bases and J by 2 bases, and 16 bases separated the two germline ends. The cDNA came from 5'RACE with 10-nucleotide random UMIs. MiXCR, run by TCRdb on the 5' RACE reads, gives a single entry per CDR3 protein. The table lists around 61,000 distinct CDR3 sequences, roughly 5% of them singletons. Specimen: PBMCs. This TCR was recovered from a human donor with multiple sclerosis. The donor label of this sample is uncertain. V gene TRBV5-1 combines with J gene TRBJ2-1, with D maybe TRBD2 (6 bases). The CDR3 sequence: CASSPEAGITYNEQFF. The CDR3 DNA sequence: TGCGCCAGCAGCCCGGAGGCGGGAATCACCTACAATGAGCAGTTCTTC.